The rows below give T cell receptor beta chains drawn from one sample of a study of PD-1 blockade in classical Hodgkin lymphoma. The repertoire was sequenced with immunoSEQ multiplex PCR; TCRdb's copy has only in-frame clones and lacks some. The table lists 98,000 or so clones, 89% of them singletons, with roughly 21% in the top ten. Sequenced here: peripheral blood mononuclear cells (PBMCs), sampled before the second cycle of nivolumab. These receptors came from a human donor with classical Hodgkin lymphoma. CDR3s include the opening cysteine and the closing phenylalanine or tryptophan. The order of the fields is CDR3 length, J gene, clone size, D gene, V gene, CDR3 DNA, CDR3 protein. A D gene is named only where the DNA matches it firmly. Not all rows give a size; the values are once, few, many and, for expanded clones, a class.

CDR3 length: 15; J gene: TRBJ2-3; clone size: -; D gene: -; V gene: TRBV4-2; CDR3 DNA: TGTGCCAGCAGCCAAGGGGGCACTTACACAGATACGCAGTATTTT; CDR3 protein: CASSQGGTYTDTQYF
CDR3 length: 15; J gene: TRBJ2-7; clone size: -; D gene: TRBD2; V gene: TRBV5-4; CDR3 DNA: TGTGCCAGCAGCTTGGGGCGGGAGGCGGGGTACGAGCAGTACTTC; CDR3 protein: CASSLGREAGYEQYF
CDR3 length: 13; J gene: TRBJ2-7; clone size: -; D gene: -; V gene: TRBV27; CDR3 DNA: TGTGCCAGCAGTTTAGGGGCCGACTACGAGCAGTACTTC; CDR3 protein: CASSLGADYEQYF
CDR3 length: 14; J gene: TRBJ1-2; clone size: -; D gene: -; V gene: TRBV19; CDR3 DNA: TGTGCCAGTAGTACTGGGGGGGAAGTCTATGGCTACACCTTC; CDR3 protein: CASSTGGEVYGYTF
CDR3 length: 15; J gene: TRBJ1-3; clone size: -; D gene: -; V gene: TRBV6-5; CDR3 DNA: TGTGCCAGCATCGAGCCCACAAGCTCTGGAAACACCATATATTTT; CDR3 protein: CASIEPTSSGNTIYF
CDR3 length: 17; J gene: TRBJ2-5; clone size: -; D gene: -; V gene: TRBV10-1; CDR3 DNA: TGCGCCAGCAGTGATATTCGGGACCGACGAAACCAAGAGACCCAGTACTTC; CDR3 protein: CASSDIRDRRNQETQYF
CDR3 length: 16; J gene: TRBJ2-1; clone size: -; D gene: TRBD2; V gene: TRBV27; CDR3 DNA: TGTGCCAGCAGTTTATCCGGGGGGACCTCCTACAATGAGCAGTTCTTC; CDR3 protein: CASSLSGGTSYNEQFF
CDR3 length: 15; J gene: TRBJ1-1; clone size: -; D gene: -; V gene: TRBV6-5; CDR3 DNA: TGTGCCAGCAGTTACTCGTCGGTTCGGAACACTGAAGCTTTCTTT; CDR3 protein: CASSYSSVRNTEAFF
CDR3 length: 17; J gene: TRBJ2-2; clone size: -; D gene: TRBD1; V gene: TRBV11-3; CDR3 DNA: TGTGCCAGCAGCCCCGGGGCCGGGACAGGGGGCGGCGGGGAGCTGTTTTTT; CDR3 protein: CASSPGAGTGGGGELFF
CDR3 length: 16; J gene: TRBJ2-1; clone size: -; D gene: -; V gene: TRBV15; CDR3 DNA: TGTGCCTCGACAATCGGTTCGGACAGCTACTACAATGAGCAGTTCTTC; CDR3 protein: CASTIGSDSYYNEQFF
CDR3 length: 12; J gene: TRBJ2-1; clone size: -; D gene: -; V gene: TRBV2; CDR3 DNA: TGTGCCAGCTTCACAGGGAACAATGAGCAGTTCTTC; CDR3 protein: CASFTGNNEQFF
CDR3 length: 14; J gene: TRBJ2-7; clone size: -; D gene: TRBD2; V gene: TRBV2; CDR3 DNA: TGTGCCAGCATTCGTAGCGGGGGTTCCTACGAGCAGTACTTC; CDR3 protein: CASIRSGGSYEQYF
CDR3 length: 15; J gene: TRBJ2-1; clone size: -; D gene: -; V gene: TRBV27; CDR3 DNA: TGTGCCAGCAGTCCCCTCAGCATCTCCTACAATGAGCAGTTCTTC; CDR3 protein: CASSPLSISYNEQFF
CDR3 length: 14; J gene: TRBJ1-1; clone size: once; D gene: TRBD1; V gene: TRBV7-9; CDR3 DNA: TGTGCCAGCAGCTGGGGACAGTTGGGGACTGAAGCTTTCTTT; CDR3 protein: CASSWGQLGTEAFF
CDR3 length: 13; J gene: TRBJ2-5; clone size: -; D gene: -; V gene: TRBV27; CDR3 DNA: TGTGCCAGCAGCGCACAGGGCCGGGGGACCCAGTACTTC; CDR3 protein: CASSAQGRGTQYF
CDR3 length: 14; J gene: TRBJ1-4; clone size: -; D gene: -; V gene: TRBV7-2; CDR3 DNA: TGTGCCAGCAGCTTAATCGGGGGGGAAGAAAAACTGTTTTTT; CDR3 protein: CASSLIGGEEKLFF
CDR3 length: 18; J gene: TRBJ1-3; clone size: -; D gene: TRBD1; V gene: TRBV19; CDR3 DNA: TGTGCCAGTAGTACCTATGACGAACAGGGGGTAGTTGGAAACACCATATATTTT; CDR3 protein: CASSTYDEQGVVGNTIYF
CDR3 length: 16; J gene: TRBJ2-7; clone size: -; D gene: TRBD2; V gene: TRBV30; CDR3 DNA: TGTGCCTGGGGTGGAGCGGGAGGAACGTCCCGATACGAGCAGTACTTC; CDR3 protein: CAWGGAGGTSRYEQYF
CDR3 length: 15; J gene: TRBJ2-5; clone size: -; D gene: -; V gene: TRBV5-1; CDR3 DNA: TGCGCCAGCAGCTTGGCTAGACGGGACGAAGAGACCCAGTACTTC; CDR3 protein: CASSLARRDEETQYF
CDR3 length: 17; J gene: TRBJ1-3; clone size: -; D gene: TRBD1; V gene: TRBV4-3; CDR3 DNA: TGCGCCAGCAGCCGGGACGGACAGGGGGCGAGCAGAAACACCATATATTTT; CDR3 protein: CASSRDGQGASRNTIYF
CDR3 length: 13; J gene: TRBJ2-7; clone size: -; D gene: TRBD2; V gene: TRBV11-2; CDR3 DNA: TGTGCCAGCAGCTCCCGGACTAGCCACGAGCAGTACTTC; CDR3 protein: CASSSRTSHEQYF
CDR3 length: 13; J gene: TRBJ2-1; clone size: -; D gene: -; V gene: TRBV11-3; CDR3 DNA: TGTGCCAGCAGCCCCGGGCCCTCCAATGAGCAGTTCTTC; CDR3 protein: CASSPGPSNEQFF
CDR3 length: 11; J gene: TRBJ2-7; clone size: -; D gene: -; V gene: TRBV28; CDR3 DNA: TGTGCCAGCAGTTTACGGCAGGAGCAGTACTTC; CDR3 protein: CASSLRQEQYF
CDR3 length: 16; J gene: TRBJ1-3; clone size: -; D gene: TRBD1; V gene: TRBV10-2; CDR3 DNA: TGCGCCAGCAGCGGGAAGACAGGGGGGAATGGAAACACCATATATTTT; CDR3 protein: CASSGKTGGNGNTIYF
CDR3 length: 16; J gene: TRBJ2-1; clone size: -; D gene: -; V gene: TRBV28; CDR3 DNA: TGTGCCAGCAGCCTCAGGGGAATGAGCTCCTACAATGAGCAGTTCTTC; CDR3 protein: CASSLRGMSSYNEQFF
CDR3 length: 16; J gene: TRBJ2-3; clone size: -; D gene: TRBD2; V gene: TRBV4-2; CDR3 DNA: TGTGCCAGCAGCCACCGCCCTCTAGCGGGAAGGGATACGCAGTATTTT; CDR3 protein: CASSHRPLAGRDTQYF
CDR3 length: 15; J gene: TRBJ2-3; clone size: -; D gene: TRBD2; V gene: TRBV30; CDR3 DNA: TGTGCCTGGAGTCGGGAGGGTCTAGGCACAGATACGCAGTATTTT; CDR3 protein: CAWSREGLGTDTQYF
CDR3 length: 11; J gene: TRBJ2-5; clone size: -; D gene: -; V gene: TRBV20-1; CDR3 DNA: TGCAGTGCTCCAGAGAGAGAGACCCAGTACTTC; CDR3 protein: CSAPERETQYF
CDR3 length: 13; J gene: TRBJ2-5; clone size: few; D gene: -; V gene: TRBV18; CDR3 DNA: TGTGCCAGCTCCCAGGGGTTTCAAGAGACCCAGTACTTC; CDR3 protein: CASSQGFQETQYF
CDR3 length: 15; J gene: TRBJ2-3; clone size: -; D gene: TRBD1; V gene: TRBV11-2; CDR3 DNA: TGTGCCAGCAGCCCAGGGGGCAGGGACGCAGATACGCAGTATTTT; CDR3 protein: CASSPGGRDADTQYF
CDR3 length: 13; J gene: TRBJ1-1; clone size: -; D gene: TRBD1; V gene: TRBV6-1; CDR3 DNA: TGTGCCACCAGGGGGTCCGCGAACACTGAAGCTTTCTTT; CDR3 protein: CATRGSANTEAFF
CDR3 length: 12; J gene: TRBJ1-2; clone size: -; D gene: -; V gene: TRBV6-5; CDR3 DNA: TGTGCCAGCAGTCAGCGGGGGAGTGGCTACACCTTC; CDR3 protein: CASSQRGSGYTF
CDR3 length: 16; J gene: TRBJ1-3; clone size: -; D gene: -; V gene: TRBV19; CDR3 DNA: TGTGCCAGTAGTACCCGGACGGTGAGCTCTGGAAACACCATATATTTT; CDR3 protein: CASSTRTVSSGNTIYF
CDR3 length: 13; J gene: TRBJ2-7; clone size: -; D gene: -; V gene: TRBV5-1; CDR3 DNA: TGCGCCAGCAGCTTGGCTGGATACTACGAGCAGTACTTC; CDR3 protein: CASSLAGYYEQYF
CDR3 length: 12; J gene: TRBJ2-7; clone size: -; D gene: -; V gene: TRBV19; CDR3 DNA: TGTGCCAGTAGTAGAAATCGGTACGAGCAGTACTTC; CDR3 protein: CASSRNRYEQYF
CDR3 length: 14; J gene: TRBJ2-3; clone size: -; D gene: -; V gene: TRBV6-6; CDR3 DNA: TGTGCCAGCAAGATAAGCCCGTTGAAGGATACGCAGTATTTT; CDR3 protein: CASKISPLKDTQYF
CDR3 length: 12; J gene: TRBJ1-6; clone size: -; D gene: -; V gene: TRBV10-2; CDR3 DNA: TGCGCCAGCACCCCCGGTGGGCCCCCCCTCCACTTT; CDR3 protein: CASTPGGPPLHF
CDR3 length: 15; J gene: TRBJ1-2; clone size: -; D gene: -; V gene: TRBV7-2; CDR3 DNA: TGTGCCAGCAGCTCTCAAGGACACCTAAACTATGGCTACACCTTC; CDR3 protein: CASSSQGHLNYGYTF
CDR3 length: 14; J gene: TRBJ2-7; clone size: -; D gene: -; V gene: TRBV9; CDR3 DNA: TGTGCCAGCAGCAGATCCGGGGGAGGCTACGAGCAGTACTTC; CDR3 protein: CASSRSGGGYEQYF
CDR3 length: 12; J gene: TRBJ2-5; clone size: -; D gene: -; V gene: TRBV7-6; CDR3 DNA: TGTGCCAGCAGGCTCCAACAAGAGACCCAGTACTTC; CDR3 protein: CASRLQQETQYF
CDR3 length: 15; J gene: TRBJ2-1; clone size: -; D gene: -; V gene: TRBV27; CDR3 DNA: TGTGCCAGCACAAGAAGGGCCGGGACACACAATGAGCAGTTCTTC; CDR3 protein: CASTRRAGTHNEQFF
CDR3 length: 15; J gene: TRBJ1-2; clone size: -; D gene: TRBD1; V gene: TRBV28; CDR3 DNA: TGTGCCAGCAGTTTATCCCCGGGACAGAACTATGGCTACACCTTC; CDR3 protein: CASSLSPGQNYGYTF
CDR3 length: 18; J gene: TRBJ2-1; clone size: -; D gene: TRBD2; V gene: TRBV28; CDR3 DNA: TGTGCCAGCAGTTTATCGTCTCTACTGGAGCGGGAGAGGCGCGAGCAGTTCTTC; CDR3 protein: CASSLSSLLERERREQFF
CDR3 length: 15; J gene: TRBJ1-4; clone size: -; D gene: -; V gene: TRBV27; CDR3 DNA: TGTGCCAGCAGTCCCCTCCTCAGTAATAATGAAAAACTGTTTTTT; CDR3 protein: CASSPLLSNNEKLFF
CDR3 length: 13; J gene: TRBJ1-1; clone size: -; D gene: TRBD1; V gene: TRBV27; CDR3 DNA: TGTGCCAGCAGTTCGGGACAGTGGAGTGAAGCTTTCTTT; CDR3 protein: CASSSGQWSEAFF
CDR3 length: 15; J gene: TRBJ1-5; clone size: -; D gene: -; V gene: TRBV6-1; CDR3 DNA: TGTGCCAGCAGTTGGGAACAGGGCGGCAGCCAGCCCCAGCATTTT; CDR3 protein: CASSWEQGGSQPQHF
CDR3 length: 16; J gene: TRBJ2-3; clone size: -; D gene: TRBD2; V gene: TRBV28; CDR3 DNA: TGTGCCAGCAGTGCCCAACTAGCGGGAGTCGTAAATACGCAGTATTTT; CDR3 protein: CASSAQLAGVVNTQYF
CDR3 length: 15; J gene: TRBJ2-3; clone size: -; D gene: -; V gene: TRBV7-2; CDR3 DNA: TGTGCCAGCAGCGCACGGGCCCACAGCACAGATACGCAGTATTTT; CDR3 protein: CASSARAHSTDTQYF
CDR3 length: 16; J gene: TRBJ1-4; clone size: -; D gene: -; V gene: TRBV9; CDR3 DNA: TGTGCCAGCAGCGTAGCTACGGGTTCCTCGAATGAAAAACTGTTTTTT; CDR3 protein: CASSVATGSSNEKLFF
CDR3 length: 15; J gene: TRBJ2-3; clone size: -; D gene: -; V gene: TRBV28; CDR3 DNA: TGTGCCAGCAGTTTACGCGGAGGGGGAACAGATACGCAGTATTTT; CDR3 protein: CASSLRGGGTDTQYF
CDR3 length: 14; J gene: TRBJ1-1; clone size: -; D gene: -; V gene: TRBV15; CDR3 DNA: TGTGCCACCAGCAGAGATAGGACAGACACTGAAGCTTTCTTT; CDR3 protein: CATSRDRTDTEAFF
CDR3 length: 17; J gene: TRBJ2-1; clone size: -; D gene: -; V gene: TRBV30; CDR3 DNA: TGTGCCTGGAGTGGGAGTGTGGGCAGTTCCACCTACAATGAGCAGTTCTTC; CDR3 protein: CAWSGSVGSSTYNEQFF
CDR3 length: 14; J gene: TRBJ2-3; clone size: medium-sized; D gene: -; V gene: TRBV10-2; CDR3 DNA: TGCGCCAGCAGTGAGAATCACTCCAGAGGTACGCAGTATTTT; CDR3 protein: CASSENHSRGTQYF
CDR3 length: 19; J gene: TRBJ2-3; clone size: -; D gene: -; V gene: TRBV27; CDR3 DNA: TGTGCCAGCAGTTTATCTGCCGGAATACACGCCGGGAGCACAGATACGCAGTATTTT; CDR3 protein: CASSLSAGIHAGSTDTQYF